This is a list of T cell receptor beta chains from one sample in a study of technical replicates of blood from several donors. Sequencing was performed with immunoSEQ multiplex PCR; in TCRdb, only in-frame clones are kept and a portion is missing. The table records under 95,000 clones, 95% to 98% of them present only once. The sequenced sample was T cells isolated from PBMCs. These receptors originate from a human donor in good health. CDR3s include the opening cysteine and the closing phenylalanine or tryptophan. D genes are given only for firm matches. Size is omitted from some rows. Given values are once, few, many or a class for expanded clones.

abundance	d_gene	v_gene	j_gene	CDR3nt	CDR3aa
NA	NA	TRBV23-1	TRBJ2-3	TGCGCCAGCAGTCAATGCAGGCACACAGATACGCAGTATTTT	CASSQCRHTDTQYF
NA	NA	TRBV27	TRBJ1-3	TGTGCCAGCAGTTTATTAGGGGTGCCTGGAAACACCATATATTTT	CASSLLGVPGNTIYF
NA	NA	TRBV10-1	TRBJ2-3	TGCGCCAGCAGTGAGACAGGGTATAGCACAGATACGCAGTATTTT	CASSETGYSTDTQYF
NA	NA	TRBV11-3	TRBJ2-1	TGTGCCAGCTCCCGACCGGACAGCTCCTACAATGAGCAGTTCTTC	CASSRPDSSYNEQFF
NA	TRBD2	TRBV7-2	TRBJ2-1	TGTGCCAGCAGCAAAGCAGGGACTAGCAGCCACAATGAGCAGTTCTTC	CASSKAGTSSHNEQFF
NA	TRBD2	TRBV10-2	TRBJ2-7	TGCGCCAGCTGTCTAGCGGGCCCTTCCTACGAGCAGTACTTC	CASCLAGPSYEQYF
NA	TRBD1	TRBV5-4	TRBJ2-5	TGTGCCAGCAGCTGGGACAGGCAAGAGACCCAGTACTTC	CASSWDRQETQYF
NA	TRBD2	TRBV14	TRBJ2-3	TGTGCCAGCAGCCAAGGCCCTTATCGGACTAGCCGAGCCACAGATACGCAGTATTTT	CASSQGPYRTSRATDTQYF
once	NA	TRBV15	TRBJ1-5	TGTGCCACCAGCAGAGATATAAGGGGCAGGGGACAGCCCCAGCATTTT	CATSRDIRGRGQPQHF
NA	TRBD1	TRBV19	TRBJ1-1	TGTGCCAGTAGTTTGCGGACAGGGCAAGGGGGCACTGAAGCTTTCTTT	CASSLRTGQGGTEAFF
NA	TRBD1	TRBV15	TRBJ2-7	TGTGCCACCAGCAGAGAGCTTCCTGGACAGGGGATCTACGAGCAGTACTTC	CATSRELPGQGIYEQYF
NA	TRBD2	TRBV18	TRBJ2-5	TGTGCCAGCTCACACGGCGGGAGAGACGAAGAGACCCAGTACTTC	CASSHGGRDEETQYF
NA	NA	TRBV6-5	TRBJ2-7	TGTGCCAGTATCGGGGATTCTCTCTACGAGCAGTACTTC	CASIGDSLYEQYF
NA	NA	TRBV5-4	TRBJ1-1	TGTGCCAGCAGCTTATACAGGGTAATGAACACTGAAGCTTTCTTT	CASSLYRVMNTEAFF
NA	TRBD1	TRBV11-2	TRBJ1-1	TGTGCCAGCAGCAAAAAGGGACAGGGGGGGAGGTCTGAAGCTTTCTTT	CASSKKGQGGRSEAFF
NA	NA	TRBV9	TRBJ2-1	TGTGCCAGCAGCGTAGCGACAAGCTCCTACAATGAGCAGTTCTTC	CASSVATSSYNEQFF
NA	NA	TRBV11-3	TRBJ2-2	TGTGCCAGCAGCTCGTTACAGGGCCCCGGGGAGCTGTTTTTT	CASSSLQGPGELFF
NA	NA	TRBV6-5	TRBJ2-7	TGTGCCAGCAGTTTCCTCCCCAGGGGTGGGTACGACGAGCAGTACTTC	CASSFLPRGGYDEQYF
NA	NA	TRBV10-1	TRBJ2-3	TGCGCCAGCAGTGAGTCTAGTCTAGCTGGCCTCATGGATACGCAGTATTTT	CASSESSLAGLMDTQYF
NA	NA	TRBV5-1	TRBJ1-2	TGCGCCAGCAGCTTGGACTCTCCCCCTCTTTATGGCTACACCTTC	CASSLDSPPLYGYTF
once	TRBD2	TRBV7-2	TRBJ2-3	TGTGCCAGCAGCTCCCGAGTAGCGGGGGGCACAGATACGCAGTATTTT	CASSSRVAGGTDTQYF
NA	NA	TRBV27	TRBJ2-6	TGTGCCAGCAGTCCCCGAGACTCTGGGGCCAACGTCCTGACTTTC	CASSPRDSGANVLTF
NA	NA	TRBV7-9	TRBJ2-7	TGTGCCAGCAGCTTTTCAGACAGGTCCTACGAGCAGTACTTC	CASSFSDRSYEQYF
once	NA	TRBV6-5	TRBJ1-5	TGTGCCAGCAGTGGGACGGGGGGCAATCAGCCCCAGCATTTT	CASSGTGGNQPQHF
NA	TRBD1	TRBV5-1	TRBJ2-3	TGCGCCAGCAGCTTCGGACAGGGATCAGATACGCAGTATTTT	CASSFGQGSDTQYF
NA	TRBD1	TRBV7-8	TRBJ1-2	TGTGCCAGCAGCGGGACAGGGGGCAACTATGGCTACACCTTC	CASSGTGGNYGYTF
NA	TRBD1	TRBV19	TRBJ2-7	TGTGCCAGTAGTTTCACAGGGGGAGACGAGCAGTACTTC	CASSFTGGDEQYF
NA	NA	TRBV21-1	TRBJ1-5	TGTGCCAGCAGCAAAGTGGGGGGACAGGGTCCCAATCAGCCCCAGCATTTT	CASSKVGGQGPNQPQHF
NA	NA	TRBV6-1	TRBJ2-7	TGTGCCAGCAGTCTCCGGGACAACTACTACGAGCAGTACTTC	CASSLRDNYYEQYF
NA	TRBD1	TRBV4-1	TRBJ2-7	TGCGCCAGCAGCCAAGAGAGGGGACAGGTCTACGAGCAGTACTTC	CASSQERGQVYEQYF
NA	NA	TRBV5-1	TRBJ1-1	TGCGCCAGCAGCTACCGGACTGCCCCCATGAACACTGAAGCTTTCTTT	CASSYRTAPMNTEAFF
NA	TRBD2	TRBV5-8	TRBJ2-7	TGTGCCAGCAGCTTGTGGGTTAGCGGGGTACACTACGAGCAGTACTTC	CASSLWVSGVHYEQYF
NA	TRBD2	TRBV5-4	TRBJ2-3	TGTGCCACCTTGACTAGCTCTGGGGGAGATACGCAGTATTTT	CATLTSSGGDTQYF
NA	NA	TRBV25-1	TRBJ1-5	TGTGCCAGCAGAGGGGCTGGGGGCAATCAGCCCCAGCATTTT	CASRGAGGNQPQHF
NA	TRBD2	TRBV6-1	TRBJ2-5	TGTGCCAGCAGTGAGTTAGCGGGAGAGCAGGAGACCCAGTACTTC	CASSELAGEQETQYF
once	TRBD1	TRBV5-1	TRBJ1-1	TGCGCCAGCAGGGTAGGACAGGGTAATACTGAAGCTTTCTTT	CASRVGQGNTEAFF
NA	NA	TRBV5-1	TRBJ2-2	TGCGCCAGCAGCTTGGGACAGGAGAACACCGGGGAGCTGTTTTTT	CASSLGQENTGELFF
NA	NA	TRBV28	TRBJ2-7	TGTGCCAGCAGTTTCCGGGGCTCCTACGAGCAGTACTTC	CASSFRGSYEQYF
NA	TRBD1	TRBV11-3	TRBJ2-5	TGTGCCAGCACCCTGACAGGGTTTACCCAAGAGACCCAGTACTTC	CASTLTGFTQETQYF
NA	NA	TRBV11-3	TRBJ1-2	TGTGCCAGCAGCCTGGGGGCCCAGTTCGCCGGCTACACCTTC	CASSLGAQFAGYTF
NA	NA	TRBV30	TRBJ1-5	TGTGCCTGGAGTGTAGGTGGGGGCGGCAATCAGCCCCAGCATTTT	CAWSVGGGGNQPQHF
NA	NA	TRBV5-5	TRBJ2-2	TGTGCCAGCAGCTTGGGCCTAGCCGGCGGGGAGCTGTTTTTT	CASSLGLAGGELFF